The 11 T cell receptor beta chains below all came from one sample that was sequenced in a study of vaccination effects on CD4 cells after COVID-19. Repertoires were generated with immunoSEQ multiplex PCR, while TCRdb's copy carries only in-frame clones and drops some. This table has approximately 30,000 clones, approximately 83% appearing once. Using viral peptide pools, the ViraFEST assay grew out antigen-specific CD4+ T cells prior to sequencing. Subsequent to 10 days of culture, CD4+ T cells were isolated. Two-dose vaccination with either BNT162b2 or mRNA-1273 was given to the participants. What these receptors recognize is not known. The source was CD4+ T cells from PBMCs cultured with HCoV-NL63 spike peptides, collected after COVID-19 vaccination. The receptors were gathered from a human donor who received a COVID-19 vaccine. Some clones in this sample may be carry-over from other donors' samples.

The chain recombines TRBV6-5 with TRBJ1-1; D may be TRBD1 (6 bases). Germline V gene lookup returns CDR1 MNHEY and CDR2 SVGAGI. This CDR3 has 12 residues. The V gene lost 11 bases and the J gene lost 7 bases, with 17 bases spanning the gap. The CDR3 loop is CACGRGALEAFF. The CDR3 nucleotides read TGTGCCTGTGGTCGGGGGGCCCTTGAAGCTTTCTTT.

By frequency in the sample, this clone is medium-sized. The chain combines TRBV7-3 with TRBJ1-1; 7 bases are shared with TRBD1. The V gene end was trimmed by 4 bases and the J gene end by 3 bases; junction bases not matched to a gene: 14. This CDR3 spans 17 amino acids. CDR1 and CDR2 (germline): SGHTA, FQGTGA. CDR3 in DNA: TGTGCCAGCAGCTCCTACTTAAGGGGGCCTGGGGACACTGAAGCTTTCTTT. It specifies CASSSYLRGPGDTEAFF.

The chain has TRBV5-5 and TRBJ1-2; a weak D match, TRBD1 (6 bases). Trimming took off 4 bases at V and 5 bases at J, with 12 bases between the two ends. This CDR3 has 13 residues. In germline, CDR1 is SGHKS, CDR2 YYEKEE (reference sequence). This CDR3 is CASSPQGEYGYTF. The CDR3 region has the DNA TGTGCCAGCAGCCCACAGGGAGAATATGGCTACACCTTC.

The chain uses TRBV3-1 (or the pseudogene TRBV3-2) and TRBJ1-3; D gene unclear. Trimming removed 1 base at V and 13 bases at J, with 11 bases between. Germline-derived CDR1 and CDR2 are LGHDT and YNNKEL (reference sequence). The CDR3 runs to 12 residues. The CDR3 sequence: CASSQAAERIYF. DNA of the CDR3: TGTGCCAGCAGCCAAGCAGCAGAGCGAATATATTTT.

This clone was observed a handful of times. This chain's CDR3 is CASRAGTLNNEQFF. The CDR3 DNA reads TGTGCCAGCAGGGCCGGGACACTCAACAATGAGCAGTTCTTC. V usage is TRBV28 and J usage is TRBJ2-1; D is perhaps TRBD1 (6 bases). This CDR3 comprises 14 residues. CDR1 is MDHEN and CDR2 is SYDVKM in the germline V gene. Trimming shortened V by 6 bases and J by 5 bases, and 14 bases separated the two germline ends.

Only one count was recorded for this clone. The CDR3 nucleotides are TGTGCCAGCAGTTACTCCGGGACAGGGGGCCTCTTCCAAGAGACCCAGTACTTC. This encodes CASSYSGTGGLFQETQYF. The chain recombines TRBV6-2 or TRBV6-3 with TRBJ2-5, with TRBD1 matching over 12 bases. J was trimmed by 1 base and V by 0 bases; bases with no gene match: 6. CDR1 MNHEY and CDR2 SVGEGT come from the germline V gene. This CDR3 has 18 amino acids.

With respect to this clone: In the same sample, other DNA sequences code for this CDR3. The chain uses TRBV4-1 and TRBJ2-4; D unresolved. Deletions cut 1 base from V and 0 bases from J, with 19 bases between. The CDR3 length is 19 residues. Germline V gene sequence: CDR1 MGHRA, CDR2 YSYEKL. This CDR3 is CASSQVVSYLSLAKNIQYF. The CDR3 DNA follows: TGCGCCAGCAGCCAAGTCGTCAGTTATCTCAGTCTAGCCAAAAACATTCAGTACTTC.

V and J are TRBV12-5 and TRBJ1-1; tentatively, D is TRBD1 (5 bases). Germline-derived CDR1 and CDR2 are LGHNT and FRNRAP. Trimming removed 6 bases from V and 2 bases from J, with 10 bases in between. The CDR3 covers 13 residues. The DNA of the CDR3 is TGTGCTAGTGGCCACGACAGCAACACTGAAGCTTTCTTT. Its translation is CASGHDSNTEAFF.

The table lists this clone with a few counts. V usage is TRBV7-2 and J usage is TRBJ2-1; the match to TRBD2 covers 13 bases. The CDR3 sequence is 16 residues long. Germline V gene sequence: CDR1 SGHTA, CDR2 FQGNSA. V lost 4 bases and J lost 4; bases outside the gene matches: 4. CDR3 protein: CASSSRLAGGYNEQFF. The CDR3 region has the DNA TGTGCCAGCAGCTCCCGACTAGCGGGGGGTTACAATGAGCAGTTCTTC. Supplemented by reference TRBV7-2 and TRBJ2-1, the full variable domain reads GAGVSQSPSNKVTEKGKDVELRCDPISGHTALYWYRQSLGQGLEFLIYFQGNSAPDKSGLPSDRFSAERTGGSVSTLTIQRTQQEDSAVYLCASSSRLAGGYNEQFFGPGTRLTVL.

A single count supports this clone. The chain links TRBV5-4 to TRBJ2-1; TRBD1 agrees at 8 bases. The CDR3 totals 14 residues. The germline CDR1 and CDR2 sequences are SGHNT and YYREEE (reference sequence). Unmatched junction bases numbered 5, after V lost 3 bases and J lost 6 bases. The CDR3 DNA reads as TGTGCCAGCAGCTGGGATCAGGGGGCCAATGAGCAGTTCTTC. It yields the protein CASSWDQGANEQFF.

This clone appeared a few times. V gene TRBV6-5 combines with J gene TRBJ2-2; D remains ambiguous. V was pared by 7 bases and J by 2 bases, with 11 bases between. The CDR3 runs 14 residues. The germline V gene has CDR1 MNHEY and CDR2 SVGAGI. CDR3 protein: CASTATLNTGELFF. DNA of the CDR3: TGTGCCAGCACCGCGACTCTAAACACCGGGGAGCTGTTTTTT.